Each of the 22 T cell receptor beta chains below was sequenced from the same sample in a study of T cells after yellow fever vaccination. TCRdb passed the 5' RACE reads through MiXCR, listing each CDR3 protein once. The table lists 100,000 to 150,000 distinct CDR3 sequences, roughly 9% of them singletons. The starting material was CD8+ T cells sorted from PBMCs, obtained on the day of the yellow fever booster vaccination. The receptors come from a man aged 18 to 29 who received the YFV17D yellow fever vaccine.

V gene TRBV7-9 combines with J gene TRBJ2-3; 9 nucleotides agree with TRBD1. CDR1 SEHNR and CDR2 FQNEAQ come from the germline V gene (reference sequence). This CDR3 has 15 residues. The ends lost 4 bases at V and 4 bases at J; junction bases unmatched: 6. The CDR3 loop is CASSSRQGEPDTQYF. CDR3 bases: TGTGCCAGCAGCTCTCGACAGGGGGAACCAGATACGCAGTATTTT.

The V call is TRBV6-5, the J call TRBJ1-1; no clear D. Germline V lookup: CDR1 MNHEY, CDR2 SVGAGI. Deletions cut 6 bases from V and 6 bases from J, with 14 bases between. The CDR3 is 13 residues long. DNA for the CDR3: TGTGCCAGCAGGCCGATTACCTCTCCTGAAGCTTTCTTT. Amino acid sequence: CASRPITSPEAFF.

The gene calls are TRBV10-3 and TRBJ2-7; tentatively, D is TRBD1 (8 bases). This CDR3 is 13 amino acids long. Germline V gene lookup returns CDR1 ENHRY and CDR2 SYGVKD. V lost 9 bases and J 0 bases, leaving 12 bases between the germline ends. The CDR3 here is CAMTGEGSYEQYF. CDR3 nucleotide sequence: TGTGCCATGACAGGGGAGGGCTCCTACGAGCAGTACTTC.

J is TRBJ1-2 and V is TRBV6-5; weak D call: TRBD1 (5 bases). This CDR3 comprises 14 residues. The V end was cut by 4 bases, the J end by 0 bases, with 9 bases between. From germline, CDR1 is MNHEY and CDR2 SVGAGI. The chain's CDR3 is CASSLGRSNYGYTF. In nucleotides, the CDR3 is TGTGCCAGCAGTTTGGGACGGTCTAACTATGGCTACACCTTC.

CDR3 region: CASSEYDRMDTEAFF. The CDR3 nucleotides are TGTGCCAGCAGTGAATACGACAGAATGGACACTGAAGCTTTCTTT. V and J are TRBV6-1 and TRBJ1-1; perhaps TRBD1 as D (5 bases). This CDR3 is 15 amino acids long. The V end was cut by 2 bases, the J end by 3 bases, with 13 bases between. Per the germline V gene, CDR1 is MNHNS and CDR2 is SASEGT.

Concerning this clonotype: One end of the junction varies from germline; a read error may be responsible. The J gene is TRBJ2-1, the V gene TRBV7-7; D not resolved. The CDR3 consists of 15 residues. CDR1 is SSHAT, CDR2 FNYEAQ, per germline (reference sequence). The CDR3 bases are TGTGCTAGCAGCTTACTTGGCCAGCTTGACGATGAGCAGTTCTTC. Translation: CASSLLGQLDDEQFF.

This clonotype was seen more than once but under ten times. The chain employs TRBV5-1 and TRBJ2-7; D remains ambiguous. Germline assignment: CDR1 SGHRS and CDR2 YFSETQ. The CDR3 runs 14 residues. The V end was cut by 3 bases, the J end by 7 bases, with 17 bases between. CDR3 in DNA: TGCGCCAGCAGCTCCACCGCAGGCGGTAGGGAGCAGTACGTC. This encodes CASSSTAGGREQYV.

The chain combines TRBV7-8 with TRBJ1-2, with 7 bases aligning to TRBD1. V was clipped by 1 base and J by 10 bases; unmatched bases: 12. From germline, CDR1 is SGHVS and CDR2 FQNEAQ. The CDR3 length is 15 residues. The CDR3 DNA is TGTGCCAGCAGCTTAGACGGCAGGGGGTTGAGTGCCTACACCTTC. Translation gives CASSLDGRGLSAYTF.

This clonotype was seen a single time. The rearrangement joins TRBV7-2 to TRBJ2-7; D is possibly TRBD1 (6 bases). The CDR3 has 14 residues. CDR1 is SGHTA, CDR2 FQGNSA, per germline. V gave up 5 bases and J gave up 7 bases, with 18 bases separating them. The CDR3 sequence: CASSRTVLPIEQYF. CDR3 coding DNA: TGTGCCAGCAGCCGGACAGTCCTCCCTATTGAGCAGTACTTC.

The chain has TRBV3-1 and TRBJ2-3; D is unclear. V was shortened by 1 base and J by 0 bases, with 8 bases between the two germline ends. The CDR3 covers 15 residues. Per germline, CDR1 LGHDT and CDR2 YNNKEL (reference sequence). The chain's CDR3 is CASSQGTASTDTQYF. For the CDR3, the DNA is TGTGCCAGCAGCCAAGGGACGGCGAGCACAGATACGCAGTATTTT.

The chain is built from TRBV19 and TRBJ2-1; 9 bases fit TRBD1. V was clipped by 7 bases and J by 0 bases; unmatched bases: 10. There are 17 residues in the CDR3. Germline CDR1 and CDR2: LNHDA and SQIVND (reference sequence). CDR3 loop: CASTRDREMSSYNEQFF. CDR3 DNA sequence: TGTGCCAGTACCCGGGACAGGGAGATGAGCTCCTACAATGAGCAGTTCTTC.

The chain carries TRBV4-1 and TRBJ1-1; D is uncertain. With 0 bases removed from V and 2 bases from J, the gap between germline ends came to 10 bases. This CDR3 contains 15 residues. Germline CDR1 reads MGHRA; CDR2 reads YSYEKL. The CDR3 bases are TGCGCCAGCAGCCAAGATTCGGGCAGTAACACTGAAGCTTTCTTT. Translation gives CASSQDSGSNTEAFF.

The DNA for the CDR3 is TGCAGCGTTGAAGATTCAGGGTTTAGCCAAGAGACCCAGTACTTC. Amino acids: CSVEDSGFSQETQYF. V and J are TRBV29-1 and TRBJ2-5, with a weak D call TRBD1 (5 bases). Per germline, CDR1 SQVTM and CDR2 ANQGSEA. The CDR3 has 15 residues. With 0 bases removed from V and 1 base from J, the gap between germline ends came to 12 bases.

To note about this clonotype: Germline and junction disagree at one end, which may indicate a read error. The gene calls are TRBV7-7 and TRBJ1-3; D is unclear. In germline, CDR1 is SSHAT, CDR2 FNYEAQ (reference sequence). The CDR3 is 15 amino acids. The DNA of the CDR3 is TGTGCTAGCAGCTTAGCTTTTGGGGCTGGAAACACCATATATTTT. Protein product: CASSLAFGAGNTIYF.

This chain joins TRBV11-2 and TRBJ2-1; 8 bases line up with TRBD2. This CDR3 has 15 residues. Germline V gives CDR1 SGHAT, CDR2 FQNNGV. V shed 3 bases and J 7 bases; nucleotides not matched to a gene: 8. CDR3 loop: CASSFGGGFGNEQFF. CDR3 coding DNA: TGTGCCAGCAGCTTCGGGGGGGGTTTTGGGAATGAGCAGTTCTTC.

This clonotype was counted ten times or more. This chain links TRBV7-7 with TRBJ2-3; TRBD1 might be the D (6 bases). V was cut by 5 bases and J by 2 bases, with 11 bases left in between. CDR3 size: 14 residues. Per germline, CDR1 SSHAT and CDR2 FNYEAQ (reference sequence). In DNA, the CDR3 is TGTGCCAGCAGCCAGGACAGTATCACAGATACGCAGTATTTT. Translation: CASSQDSITDTQYF.

The rearrangement links TRBV30 to TRBJ1-2; 10 nucleotides line up with TRBD1. This CDR3 is built from 17 residues. J gave up 0 bases and V 2 bases, and 9 bases lay outside the gene matches. Looked up from germline, CDR1 is GTSNPN and CDR2 is SVGIG (reference sequence). The CDR3 sequence: CAWSKGTGVRSNYGYTF. CDR3 in DNA: TGTGCCTGGAGTAAAGGGACAGGGGTCCGATCTAACTATGGCTACACCTTC. The full variable domain, completed using reference TRBV30 and TRBJ1-2, is SQTIHQWPATLVQPVGSPLSLECTVEGTSNPNLYWYRQAAGRGLQLLFYSVGIGQISSEVPQNLSASRPQDRQFILSSKKLLLSDSGFYLCAWSKGTGVRSNYGYTFGSGTRLTVV.

The table lists this clonotype with a few counts. This chain uses TRBV4-2 with TRBJ1-2, with 7 nucleotides matching TRBD1. The CDR3 runs to 16 residues. With 1 base clipped from V and 4 bases from J, the junction kept 9 bases outside the gene matches. Looked up from germline, CDR1 is LGHNA and CDR2 is YNFKEQ. In DNA, the CDR3 is TGTGCCAGCAGCCAAGCCTTCGGGACAGCCAGCTATGGCTACACCTTC. Protein product: CASSQAFGTASYGYTF.

This clonotype has a handful of counts. V gene TRBV6-5 combines with J gene TRBJ2-3, with 10 bases that match TRBD1. V was pared by 4 bases and J by 1 base, with 26 bases of the junction left unmatched. This CDR3 has 23 amino acids. Germline CDR1 and CDR2: MNHEY and SVGAGI. DNA for the CDR3: TGTGCCAGCAGTTGCCGGGACAGGGGCCTTTCACCGAAGGCATTTTCGTGCACAGATACGCAGTATTTT. The encoded protein is CASSCRDRGLSPKAFSCTDTQYF.

This clonotype was observed a few times. The rearrangement joins TRBV29-1 to TRBJ2-2; either TRBD1 or TRBD2 may supply D (6 bases each). CDR1 and CDR2 from the germline V gene are SQVTM and ANQGSEA. Trimming cost V 6 bases and J 4 bases, with 9 bases left between them. CDR3 length: 12 amino acids. The CDR3 DNA reads TGCAGCGTCAGGGGAGGCACCGGGGAGCTGTTTTTT. It yields the protein CSVRGGTGELFF.

There are a few counts of this clonotype. V is TRBV10-2 and J is TRBJ2-3, with 8 nucleotides matching TRBD2. The germline CDR1 and CDR2 sequences are WSHSY and SAAADI. The CDR3 consists of 16 residues. V lost 2 bases, J lost 4 bases, and 8 bases stayed unmatched. This CDR3 is CASSEAGTRLADTQYF. DNA for the CDR3: TGCGCCAGCAGTGAGGCAGGGACTAGGCTTGCAGATACGCAGTATTTT.

The V call is TRBV4-3, the J call TRBJ2-7, with 10 bases lining up with TRBD1. This CDR3 has 15 amino acids. Trimming took 2 bases from V and 4 from J; bases not matched to a gene: 5. Germline V gene data show CDR1 as LGHNA and CDR2 as YSLEER. CDR3 sequence reads: CASSQIPGQGYEQYV. CDR3 coding DNA: TGCGCCAGCAGCCAAATACCGGGACAGGGGTACGAGCAGTACGTC.